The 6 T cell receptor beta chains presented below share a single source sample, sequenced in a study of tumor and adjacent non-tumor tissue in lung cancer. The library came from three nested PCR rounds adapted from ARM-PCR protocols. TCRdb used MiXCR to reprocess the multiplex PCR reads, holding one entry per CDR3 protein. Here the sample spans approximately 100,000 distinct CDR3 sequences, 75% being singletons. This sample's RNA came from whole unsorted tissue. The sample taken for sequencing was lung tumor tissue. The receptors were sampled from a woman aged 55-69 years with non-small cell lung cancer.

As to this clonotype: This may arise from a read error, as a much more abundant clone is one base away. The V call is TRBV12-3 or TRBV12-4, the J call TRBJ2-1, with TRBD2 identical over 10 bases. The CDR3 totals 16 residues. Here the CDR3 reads CASSFPLAGEGDEQLF. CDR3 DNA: TGTGCCAGCAGTTTTCCCCTAGCGGGAGAAGGGGATGAGCAGTTATTC.

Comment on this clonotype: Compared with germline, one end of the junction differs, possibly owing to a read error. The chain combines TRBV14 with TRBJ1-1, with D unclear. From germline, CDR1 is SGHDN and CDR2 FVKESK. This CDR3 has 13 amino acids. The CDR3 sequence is CASSQNPNAEAFF. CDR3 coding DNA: TGTGCCAGCAGCCAAAACCCGAACGCTGAAGCTTTCTTT.

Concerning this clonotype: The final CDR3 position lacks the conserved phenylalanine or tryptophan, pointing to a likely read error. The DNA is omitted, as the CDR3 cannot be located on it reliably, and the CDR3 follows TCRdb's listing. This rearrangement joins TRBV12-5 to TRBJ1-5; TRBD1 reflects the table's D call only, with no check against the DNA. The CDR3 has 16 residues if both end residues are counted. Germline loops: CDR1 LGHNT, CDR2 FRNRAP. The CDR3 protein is CASGGQLFNSNQPQHS.

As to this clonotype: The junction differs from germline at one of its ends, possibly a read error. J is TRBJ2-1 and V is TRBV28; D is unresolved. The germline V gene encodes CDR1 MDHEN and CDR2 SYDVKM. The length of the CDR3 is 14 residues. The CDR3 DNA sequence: TGTGCCAGCAGTTTTCTGGAAAGGTACAATGGGCAGTTCTTC. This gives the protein CASSFLERYNGQFF.

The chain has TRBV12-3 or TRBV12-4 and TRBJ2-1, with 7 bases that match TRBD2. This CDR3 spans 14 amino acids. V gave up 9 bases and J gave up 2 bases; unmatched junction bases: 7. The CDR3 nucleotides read TGTGCCAGGAGTACAAGCGGGGCCTACAATGAGCAGTTCTTC. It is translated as CARSTSGAYNEQFF.

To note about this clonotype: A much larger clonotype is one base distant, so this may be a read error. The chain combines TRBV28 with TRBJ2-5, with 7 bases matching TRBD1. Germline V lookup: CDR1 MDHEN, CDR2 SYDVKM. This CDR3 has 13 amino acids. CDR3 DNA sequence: TGTGCCAGCAGTAGGACAGGAGAAGAGACCCACTACTTC. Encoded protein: CASSRTGEETHYF. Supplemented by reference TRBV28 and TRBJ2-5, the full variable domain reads DVKVTQSSRYLVKRTGEKVFLECVQDMDHENMFWYRQDPGLGLRLIYFSYDVKMKEKGDIPEGYSVSREKKERFSLILESASTNQTSMYLCASSRTGEETHYFGPGTRLLVL.